The 21 T cell receptor beta chains below were found in one sample sequenced in a study of cytomegalovirus exposure and HLA in healthy donors. The assay was immunoSEQ multiplex PCR, and TCRdb's table has in-frame clones only and misses some. This table has approximately 160,000 clones, about 90% appearing once. Sequenced sample: PBMCs. All receptors derive from a woman younger than 35 in good health and CMV-seropositive.

V is TRBV10-3 and J is TRBJ1-3, with unresolved D. Deletions cut 3 bases from V and 4 bases from J, with 10 bases between. The CDR3 is 14 amino acids. Germline V lookup: CDR1 ENHRY, CDR2 SYGVKD. The CDR3 region has the DNA TGTGCCATCAGTGATAGTTTGAGAGGAAACACCATATATTTT. It is translated as CAISDSLRGNTIYF.

The rearrangement uses TRBV6-5 and TRBJ1-1; D is ambiguous. Germline V gives CDR1 MNHEY, CDR2 SVGAGI. V was pared by 0 bases and J by 1 base, with 6 bases between. This CDR3 region has 14 residues. CDR3 DNA sequence: TGTGCCAGCAGTTACTCGCACACGAACACTGAAGCTTTCTTT. Translation gives CASSYSHTNTEAFF.

This rearrangement joins TRBV18 to TRBJ1-1; perhaps TRBD1 as D (5 bases). Germline CDR1 KGHSH, CDR2 LQKENI. The CDR3 length is 14 residues. V lost 5 bases and J 2 bases, leaving 12 bases between the germline ends. CDR3 loop: CASSSDGHNTEAFF. The CDR3 DNA reads as TGTGCCAGCTCATCAGATGGACACAACACTGAAGCTTTCTTT.

J is TRBJ2-5 and V is TRBV11-3, with 9 positions matching TRBD1. Germline V gene sequence: CDR1 SGHNT, CDR2 YENEEA. V gave up 5 bases and J gave up 1 base; unmatched junction bases: 5. The CDR3 spans 15 residues. The CDR3 coding sequence is TGTGCCAGCAGCCCGGGACAGGGAGGCCAAGAGACCCAGTACTTC. Its protein product is CASSPGQGGQETQYF.

CDR3 in amino acids: CASSLQGTTDTQYF. CDR3 DNA: TGTGCCAGCAGCCTGCAGGGGACCACAGATACGCAGTATTTT. The V and J genes are TRBV11-3 and TRBJ2-3; D may be TRBD1 (6 bases). V was cut by 5 bases and J by 2 bases, with 11 bases left in between. The CDR3 length is 14 residues. Per the germline V gene, CDR1 is SGHNT and CDR2 is YENEEA.

On this clone itself: One end of the junction fails to match germline, which may point to a read error. The chain has TRBV27 and TRBJ1-1; D unresolved. This CDR3 has 13 residues. The germline gives CDR1 MNHEY, CDR2 SMNVEV (reference sequence). This chain's CDR3 is CASSVSWSAEAFF. CDR3 DNA sequence: TGTGCCAGCAGTGTATCTTGGAGTGCTGAAGCTTTCTTT.

This sequence joins TRBV19 and TRBJ2-2, with 8 nucleotides matching TRBD2. Germline trimming cut 5 bases from V and 3 bases from J; bases unmatched to any gene: 8. This CDR3 has 16 residues. The germline CDR1 and CDR2 sequences are LNHDA and SQIVND (reference sequence). The CDR3 protein is CASSPPTSGYTGELFF. The CDR3 nucleotides are TGTGCCAGTAGTCCCCCTACTAGCGGTTACACCGGGGAGCTGTTTTTT.

The genes are TRBV5-6 and TRBJ2-2; D unclear. Trimming pared 0 bases from V and 6 bases from J, leaving 18 bases between. CDR1 is SGHDT and CDR2 is YYEEEE in the germline V gene. The CDR3 is made up of 17 amino acids. The CDR3 sequence is CASSLETAAFFAGELFF. CDR3 in DNA: TGTGCCAGCAGCTTGGAGACGGCGGCGTTTTTCGCCGGGGAGCTGTTTTTT.

The chain couples TRBV13 to TRBJ2-2, with TRBD1 identical over 7 bases. The J segment lost 6 bases and the V segment lost 3 bases, leaving 1 base of the junction unmatched. The CDR3 spans 13 residues. CDR1 is PRHDT, CDR2 FYEKMQ, per germline (reference sequence). In nucleotides, the CDR3 is TGTGCCAGCAGCTTCGGGACAGCCGGGGAGCTGTTTTTT. Protein sequence: CASSFGTAGELFF.

The chain couples TRBV11-3 to TRBJ2-3; 10 bases line up with TRBD2. The germline CDR1 and CDR2 sequences are SGHNT and YENEEA. This CDR3 comprises 14 residues. V lost 10 bases and J lost 5; bases outside the gene matches: 9. As DNA, the CDR3 is TGTGCCACCCTACCTAGCGGGGGAGGAGATACGCAGTATTTT. Translated: CATLPSGGGDTQYF.

The rearrangement joins TRBV27 to TRBJ1-2; TRBD1 is a possible D gene (6 bases). Trimming removed 2 bases at V and 7 bases at J, with 20 bases between. The CDR3 runs to 16 residues. Germline V lookup: CDR1 MNHEY, CDR2 SMNVEV (reference sequence). In DNA, the CDR3 is TGTGCCAGCAGTTTAAGGAGTGAGACAGGCCTGATTGGCTACACCTTC. This sequence encodes CASSLRSETGLIGYTF.

Written as DNA, the CDR3 is TGTGCCATCAGTGAAGGGGCAGAAGCTTTCTTT. It translates to CAISEGAEAFF. The chain joins TRBV10-3 to TRBJ1-1, with D perhaps matching TRBD1 (5 bases). Germline CDR1 is ENHRY and CDR2 is SYGVKD. V dropped 3 bases and J dropped 8 bases, with 7 bases sitting between them. The CDR3 extends over 11 amino acids.

The V gene is TRBV5-1, the J gene TRBJ1-2; D is uncertain. The V end was cut by 0 bases, the J end by 7 bases, with 10 bases between. There are 13 residues in the CDR3. The germline V gene has CDR1 SGHRS and CDR2 YFSETQ. CDR3 nucleotide sequence: TGCGCCAGCAGCTTGGAATCAGATTCTGGCTACACCTTC. It encodes CASSLESDSGYTF.

CDR3 amino acids: CASSLTGQQETQYF. In nucleotides, the CDR3 is TGTGCCAGCAGCTTAACGGGACAGCAAGAGACCCAGTACTTC. The genes are TRBV7-8 and TRBJ2-5; 7 bases fit TRBD1. Germline values: CDR1 SGHVS, CDR2 FQNEAQ. The CDR3 consists of 14 residues. J gave up 2 bases and V 2 bases, and 2 bases lay outside the gene matches. The full variable domain, its missing parts supplied by reference TRBV7-8 and TRBJ2-5, is GAGVSQSPRYKVAKRGQDVALRCDPISGHVSLFWYQQALGQGPEFLTYFQNEAQLDKSGLPSDRFFAERPEGSVSTLKIQRTQQEDSAVYLCASSLTGQQETQYFGPGTRLLVL.

The V call is TRBV7-9, the J call TRBJ2-1, with a weak D call TRBD2 (5 bases). Trimming cost V 8 bases and J 5 bases, with 16 bases left between them. The V gene's germline CDR1 is SEHNR and CDR2 FQNEAQ (reference sequence). The CDR3 is 14 residues long. The CDR3 protein is CASEPPTGNNEQFF. DNA for the CDR3: TGTGCCAGCGAACCCCCCACCGGGAACAATGAGCAGTTCTTC.

The chain is built from TRBV11-2 and TRBJ2-3; D might be TRBD1 (6 bases). This CDR3 is 15 amino acids long. Germline V gives CDR1 SGHAT, CDR2 FQNNGV. V gave up 2 bases and J gave up 3 bases, with 12 bases separating them. The CDR3 DNA follows: TGTGCCAGCAGCTTACTCGGACAGAGGACAGATACGCAGTATTTT. The encoded protein is CASSLLGQRTDTQYF. The complete variable domain, with remaining parts taken from reference TRBV11-2 and TRBJ2-3, reads EAGVAQSPRYKIIEKRQSVAFWCNPISGHATLYWYQQILGQGPKLLIQFQNNGVVDDSQLPKDRFSAERLKGVDSTLKIQPAKLEDSAVYLCASSLLGQRTDTQYFGPGTRLTVL.

V and J are TRBV6-6 and TRBJ1-1; TRBD1 might be the D (6 bases). Trimming pared 6 bases from V and 4 bases from J, leaving 12 bases between. There are 13 residues in the CDR3. Germline V gives CDR1 MNHNY, CDR2 SVGAGI (reference sequence). The DNA for the CDR3 is TGTGCCAGCAGCCTGGACAGATTCACTGAAGCTTTCTTT. Translated, it gives CASSLDRFTEAFF.

The chain joins TRBV5-1 to TRBJ2-3; unclear D gene. This CDR3 spans 15 amino acids. Germline V gene data show CDR1 as SGHRS and CDR2 as YFSETQ. Trimming removed 0 bases at V and 2 bases at J, with 10 bases between. CDR3 bases: TGCGCCAGCAGCTTGGCCATCGGTTTCACAGATACGCAGTATTTT. The encoded protein is CASSLAIGFTDTQYF.

This chain connects TRBV4-3 to TRBJ2-7, with 7 bases matching TRBD1. The CDR3 has 14 residues. Trimming removed 4 bases from V and 0 bases from J; junction bases left unmatched: 3. Germline CDR1 reads LGHNA; CDR2 reads YSLEER. As DNA, the CDR3 is TGCGCCAGCAGCCTAGGGGGCAGCTCCTACGAGCAGTACTTC. Translating it yields CASSLGGSSYEQYF.

The chain employs TRBV5-1 and TRBJ2-5; 7 bases are a match to TRBD1. CDR3 length equals 14 residues. CDR1 is SGHRS and CDR2 is YFSETQ in the germline V gene. With 3 bases clipped from V and 2 bases from J, the junction kept 4 bases outside the gene matches. The CDR3 spells CASSSGTAQETQYF. DNA for the CDR3: TGCGCCAGCAGCTCCGGGACAGCACAAGAGACCCAGTACTTC.

This chain links TRBV10-3 with TRBJ2-1; TRBD1 agrees at 9 bases. Germline trimming cut 4 bases from V and 9 bases from J; bases unmatched to any gene: 7. Per the germline V gene, CDR1 is ENHRY and CDR2 is SYGVKD. CDR3 length: 14 residues. CDR3 in amino acids: CAISAGQGSGEQFF. DNA of the CDR3: TGTGCCATCAGTGCCGGACAGGGGAGCGGTGAGCAGTTCTTC.